The 19 T cell receptor beta chains reported below all come from one sample, sequenced in a study of regulatory T cells in long-lasting Graves disease. Library construction for TCR beta used iRepertoire HTBI primers and Arm-PCR of CDR3 regions. MiXCR, run by TCRdb on the multiplex PCR reads, gives a single entry per CDR3 protein. Counted here are about 200,000 distinct CDR3 sequences, around 20% occurring once; the ten biggest clones make up approximately 12%. Time point defined: newly diagnosed GD, antithyroid drugs for less than 3 months. RNA from PBMCs was the source of the TCR library. The same specimen was also included in a second study, on T cells in Graves' hyperthyroidism and ophthalmopathy.

The source material was peripheral blood mononuclear cells (PBMCs), sampled at new diagnosis, from a patient treated with antithyroid drugs. The receptor source for this set is a woman aged 30 to 39 with Graves disease.

This clonotype showed up just a few times. This chain links TRBV28 with TRBJ2-1; D possibly corresponds to TRBD1 (6 bases). V was shortened by 1 base and J by 2 bases, with 12 bases between the two germline ends. Per germline, CDR1 MDHEN and CDR2 SYDVKM. There are 16 residues in the CDR3. The CDR3, as DNA: TGTGCCAGCAGTTTATTTGGGCAGGGGACCTACAATGAGCAGTTCTTC. Translated: CASSLFGQGTYNEQFF.

This clonotype has a handful of counts. This chain connects TRBV30 to TRBJ2-7; TRBD2 matches at 9 bases. Trimming took 2 bases from V and 2 from J; bases not matched to a gene: 10. The CDR3 loop spans 16 amino acids. Germline V gene data show CDR1 as GTSNPN and CDR2 as SVGIG (reference sequence). The CDR3 DNA is TGTGCCTGGAGTCCCCGTGGTAGCGGGAGAGCCTACGAGCAGTACTTC. Its protein is CAWSPRGSGRAYEQYF.

This clonotype was detected a few times. This chain uses TRBV10-3 with TRBJ2-3; TRBD2 is a possible D gene (5 bases). Trimming removed 10 bases from V and 3 bases from J, with 14 bases in between. CDR3 length: 13 amino acids. The V gene's germline CDR1 is ENHRY and CDR2 SYGVKD. DNA of the CDR3: TGTGCCACCTTCTCGGGCGGGACAGATACGCAGTATTTT. Translating it yields CATFSGGTDTQYF.

This sequence joins TRBV4-2 and TRBJ1-5; TRBD1 might be the D (5 bases). V dropped 0 bases and J dropped 0 bases, with 15 bases sitting between them. Germline CDR1 and CDR2: LGHNA and YNFKEQ. The CDR3 is 18 residues long. This CDR3 is CASSQDGTRGYSNQPQHF. CDR3 DNA sequence: TGTGCCAGCAGCCAAGATGGTACCCGGGGCTATAGCAATCAGCCCCAGCATTTT.

This clonotype was recorded at least ten times. V is TRBV19 and J is TRBJ1-1, with D unresolved. This CDR3 spans 12 amino acids. V shed 5 bases and J shed 5 bases, with 9 bases lying between them. The germline CDR1 and CDR2 sequences are LNHDA and SQIVND (reference sequence). CDR3 nucleotide sequence: TGTGCCAGTAGTGACGGGTGGACTGAAGCTTTCTTT. It yields the protein CASSDGWTEAFF.

There are many counts of this clonotype. The chain joins TRBV12-3 or TRBV12-4 to TRBJ2-7; D might be TRBD1 or TRBD2, each matching 5 bases. Trimming cost V 6 bases and J 0 bases, with 9 bases left between them. The CDR3 is 13 amino acids. The CDR3 protein is CASSRGFSYEQYF. CDR3 in DNA: TGTGCCAGCAGCCGGGGCTTCTCCTACGAGCAGTACTTC.

Ten or more counts support this clonotype. V gene TRBV20-1 combines with J gene TRBJ1-5, with 8 bases identical to TRBD1. Unmatched junction bases numbered 4, after V lost 3 bases and J lost 6 bases. Germline CDR1 DFQATT, CDR2 SNEGSKA (reference sequence). The CDR3 has 13 residues. The CDR3 DNA sequence: TGCAGTGCTAGGTCACAGGGGGTTCAGCCCCAGCATTTT. This sequence encodes CSARSQGVQPQHF.

On this clonotype: The likely explanation is a read error, given a far larger clone one base away. The chain has TRBV27 and TRBJ2-7; 12 bases are a match to TRBD2. The CDR3 extends over 15 amino acids. CDR1 and CDR2 from the germline V gene are MNHEY and SMNVEV (reference sequence). J gave up 7 bases and V 6 bases, and 10 bases lay outside the gene matches. CDR3 loop: CASSLGTSGHNEQYF. In DNA, the CDR3 is TGTGCCAGCAGCTTAGGGACTAGCGGGCACAATGAGCAGTACTTC.

There are a few counts of this clonotype. The chain joins TRBV9 to TRBJ2-1, with a possible D match to TRBD2 (6 bases). The germline V and J ends were trimmed by 0 bases and 3 bases, with 10 bases remaining between them. The CDR3 totals 15 residues. From germline, CDR1 is SGDLS and CDR2 YYNGEE. The CDR3: CASSVAVADYNEQFF. DNA for the CDR3: TGTGCCAGCAGCGTAGCCGTAGCGGACTACAATGAGCAGTTCTTC. Looking up the rest from reference TRBV9 and TRBJ2-1 gives the full variable domain: DSGVTQTPKHLITATGQRVTLRCSPRSGDLSVYWYQQSLDQGLQFLIQYYNGEERAKGNILERFSAQQFPDLHSELNLSSLELGDSALYFCASSVAVADYNEQFFGPGTRLTVL.

The table lists this clonotype with many counts. The chain is built from TRBV6-1 and TRBJ1-1, with D possibly matching TRBD1 (6 bases). With 0 bases removed from V and 4 bases from J, the gap between germline ends came to 9 bases. CDR3 size: 14 residues. Per the germline V gene, CDR1 is MNHNS and CDR2 is SASEGT. CDR3 loop: CASSEAWGATEAFF. CDR3 nucleotide sequence: TGTGCCAGCAGTGAAGCCTGGGGGGCCACTGAAGCTTTCTTT.

Here the CDR3 reads CASSQPGQGIYEQFF. The CDR3 DNA reads as TGTGCCAGCAGTCAACCGGGACAGGGGATTTATGAGCAGTTCTTC. V and J are TRBV27 and TRBJ2-1; 10 bases agree with TRBD1. Germline CDR1 and CDR2: MNHEY and SMNVEV (reference sequence). The CDR3 has 15 amino acids. After removal of 5 bases from V and 8 bases from J, the junction contained 9 bases not matched to a gene.

The chain joins TRBV19 to TRBJ2-2; D perhaps matches TRBD2 (5 bases). The CDR3 consists of 14 residues. From germline, CDR1 is LNHDA and CDR2 SQIVND (reference sequence). Trimming took off 11 bases at V and 5 bases at J, with 18 bases between the two ends. CDR3 DNA: TGTGCCGCGAGCAGGACTGGAACTACCGGGGAGCTGTTTTTT. It codes for CAASRTGTTGELFF. Combining the CDR3 with reference TRBV19 and TRBJ2-2 gives the whole variable domain DGGITQSPKYLFRKEGQNVTLSCEQNLNHDAMYWYRQDPGQGLRLIYYSQIVNDFQKGDIAEGYSVSREKKESFPLTVTSAQKNPTAFYLCAASRTGTTGELFFGEGSRLTVL.

Ten or more counts support this clonotype. The chain links TRBV6-2 or TRBV6-3 to TRBJ1-6; D is uncertain. V lost 7 bases, J lost 10 bases, and 20 bases lay in between. CDR1 is MNHEY, CDR2 SVGEGT, per germline. The CDR3 extends over 15 amino acids. The CDR3: CASTSGRINKSPLHF. CDR3 DNA sequence: TGTGCCAGCACCTCCGGACGCATTAACAAATCACCCCTCCACTTT.

This rearrangement joins TRBV5-4 to TRBJ2-3; 8 bases are shared with TRBD2. The CDR3 is made up of 17 amino acids. The germline V gene has CDR1 SGHNT and CDR2 YYREEE (reference sequence). V shed 4 bases, J shed 2 bases, and the junction held 12 bases outside the gene matches. DNA for the CDR3: TGTGCCAGCAGCCTACTGCGCCCAGCGGGGGACACAGATACGCAGTATTTT. Translating gives CASSLLRPAGDTDTQYF.

This clonotype was seen many times. This chain joins TRBV29-1 and TRBJ1-2; D is possibly TRBD1 (5 bases). Germline V gene lookup returns CDR1 SQVTM and CDR2 ANQGSEA. The V gene lost 6 bases and the J gene lost 5 bases, with 19 bases spanning the gap. The CDR3 covers 14 residues. CDR3 nucleotides: TGCAGCGTCGAACGCGGGACGGACCATTATGGCTACACCTTC. Translation: CSVERGTDHYGYTF.

This clonotype was observed at least ten times. J is TRBJ1-2 and V is TRBV10-3, with 9 bases matching TRBD1. The CDR3 spans 14 residues. CDR1 is ENHRY, CDR2 SYGVKD, per germline. V trimming: 3 bases; J trimming: 4 bases; junction bases outside the gene matches: 3. CDR3 nucleotide sequence: TGTGCCATCAGTGACGGGACAGGGAGCTATGGCTACACCTTC. Protein product: CAISDGTGSYGYTF.

This clonotype has ten or more counts. V and J are TRBV2 and TRBJ1-3; D unresolved. Trimming took off 8 bases at V and 0 bases at J, with 8 bases between the two ends. This CDR3 is 13 amino acids long. The V gene's germline CDR1 is SNHLY and CDR2 FYNNEI. CDR3 sequence (DNA): TGTGCCAGCTCCCCCCTCTCTGGAAACACCATATATTTT. Translating gives CASSPLSGNTIYF. Supplemented by reference TRBV2 and TRBJ1-3, the full variable domain reads EPEVTQTPSHQVTQMGQEVILRCVPISNHLYFYWYRQILGQKVEFLVSFYNNEISEKSEIFDDQFSVERPDGSNFTLKIRSTKLEDSAMYFCASSPLSGNTIYFGEGSWLTVV.

This clonotype has at least ten counts. The chain recombines TRBV4-1 with TRBJ2-2; possible D gene TRBD1, 6 bases. V shed 4 bases and J shed 4 bases, with 22 bases lying between them. The CDR3 sequence is 18 residues long. Looked up from germline, CDR1 is MGHRA and CDR2 is YSYEKL. CDR3 amino acids: CASSRQEIRVDSTGELFF. Written as DNA, the CDR3 is TGCGCCAGCAGCCGACAAGAGATCAGGGTGGACAGCACCGGGGAGCTGTTTTTT.

In its sample, this clonotype was seen many times. The rearrangement links TRBV6-2 or TRBV6-3 to TRBJ2-1; D gene ambiguous. The CDR3 totals 16 residues. Germline CDR1 and CDR2: MNHEY and SVGEGT. Trimming left V 0 bases short and J 5 bases short, with 14 bases between. The CDR3 DNA is TGTGCCAGCAGTTACTCGTTAAAGGCTGAGAACAATGAGCAGTTCTTC. It specifies CASSYSLKAENNEQFF.